The 7 T cell receptor beta chains in this list originate from one sample, sequenced in a study of cytomegalovirus exposure and HLA in healthy donors. PCR used 60 Vbeta primers and 13 Jbeta primers. Sequencing used immunoSEQ multiplex PCR; TCRdb keeps in-frame clones, though not all of them. The sample includes some 65,000 clones, 55% to 75% of them seen just once. Sequenced material: PBMCs. The receptors were sampled from a woman in her twenties or thirties in good health and CMV-seronegative.

V and J are TRBV2 and TRBJ2-5; D may be TRBD1 (6 bases). The germline V and J ends were trimmed by 7 bases and 2 bases, with 8 bases remaining between them. Germline assignment: CDR1 SNHLY and CDR2 FYNNEI. This CDR3 has 12 amino acids. CDR3 region: CASTTGQETQYF. CDR3 coding DNA: TGTGCCAGCACCACAGGGCAAGAGACCCAGTACTTC.

This rearrangement joins TRBV7-2 to TRBJ2-7, with D tentatively TRBD2 (5 bases). Germline-derived CDR1 and CDR2 are SGHTA and FQGNSA. Between the trimmed V and J ends, which lost 4 bases and 9 bases, there was a span of 10 bases. The CDR3 has 11 residues. CDR3 in DNA: TGTGCCAGCAGCTATGGCGAGGGGCAGTACTTC. Protein sequence: CASSYGEGQYF.

The V and J genes are TRBV5-1 and TRBJ2-2, with D perhaps TRBD2 (6 bases). CDR1 is SGHRS and CDR2 is YFSETQ in the germline V gene. The V end lost 5 bases, the J end lost 6 bases, and 14 bases lay between the germline ends. The CDR3 sequence is 14 residues long. The CDR3, as DNA: TGCGCCAGCAGACAGTCACTAGCTCCCGGGGAGCTGTTTTTT. Its protein is CASRQSLAPGELFF.

This chain connects TRBV10-3 to TRBJ1-6, with TRBD1 matching 7 bases. Germline V lookup: CDR1 ENHRY, CDR2 SYGVKD. CDR3 size: 15 residues. V was clipped by 3 bases and J by 10 bases; unmatched bases: 9. DNA for the CDR3: TGTGCCATCAGTGACCGGGACAGTCGGGGCTCACCCCTCCACTTT. This encodes CAISDRDSRGSPLHF.

This clone was picked up a small number of times. The rearrangement joins TRBV5-8 to TRBJ2-7, with 8 nucleotides matching TRBD1. Per germline, CDR1 SGHTS and CDR2 YDEGEE. This CDR3 has 16 residues. V gave up 1 base and J gave up 8 bases; unmatched junction bases: 14. In DNA, the CDR3 is TGTGCCAGCAGCTTGTACACCGGGACAGGACTTCAGAAGCAGTACTTC. Translating gives CASSLYTGTGLQKQYF.

The chain links TRBV14 to TRBJ1-1; D is undetermined. Per germline, CDR1 SGHDN and CDR2 FVKESK. V lost 2 bases to trimming and J lost 4 bases, with 11 bases between them. The CDR3 sequence is 14 residues long. CDR3 in amino acids: CASSQLWHTTEAFF. CDR3 nucleotides: TGTGCCAGCAGCCAACTTTGGCATACCACTGAAGCTTTCTTT.

In its sample, this clone was seen a few times. The chain is built from TRBV6-5 and TRBJ1-1, with D unresolved. CDR3 size: 15 residues. The ends were cut back, 4 bases at V and 0 bases at J, with 12 bases in the middle. CDR1 is MNHEY and CDR2 is SVGAGI in the germline V gene. CDR3 protein: CASSSARIMNTEAFF. CDR3 sequence (DNA): TGTGCCAGCAGTTCCGCCAGGATCATGAACACTGAAGCTTTCTTT.